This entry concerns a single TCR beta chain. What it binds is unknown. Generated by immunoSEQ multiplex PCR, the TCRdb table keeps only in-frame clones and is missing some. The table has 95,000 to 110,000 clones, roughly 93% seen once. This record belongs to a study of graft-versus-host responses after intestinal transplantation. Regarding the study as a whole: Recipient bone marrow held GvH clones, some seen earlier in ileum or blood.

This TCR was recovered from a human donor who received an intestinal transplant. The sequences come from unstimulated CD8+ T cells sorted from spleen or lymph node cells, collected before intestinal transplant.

CDR3 nucleotides: TGTGCCAGCAGCTTATCGGGGACCATCGGTGAAGCTTTCTTT. Protein: CASSLSGTIGEAFF. V and J are TRBV11-2 and TRBJ1-1, with D possibly matching TRBD1 (5 bases). The germline CDR1 and CDR2 sequences are SGHAT and FQNNGV. The CDR3 totals 14 residues. V was pared by 2 bases and J by 7 bases, with 14 bases between.